One sample yielded the 13 T cell receptor beta chains listed below, sequenced in a study of cytomegalovirus exposure and HLA in healthy donors. Researchers ran the PCR with 60 Vbeta and 13 Jbeta primers. The method was immunoSEQ multiplex PCR; TCRdb's version includes in-frame clones alone and lacks a portion of them. The sample shows approximately 150,000 clones, around 79% of them seen only once. Sequencing used PBMCs. The source is a man in his forties in good health and CMV-seronegative.

The CDR3 is CASYLSGGARTQYF. The CDR3 nucleotides are TGCGCCAGCTACTTATCAGGTGGGGCCCGGACGCAGTATTTT. The rearrangement links TRBV5-1 to TRBJ2-3, with a possible D match to TRBD1 (5 bases). Germline CDR1 and CDR2: SGHRS and YFSETQ. Trimming shortened V by 7 bases and J by 9 bases, and 21 bases separated the two germline ends. CDR3 length equals 14 residues.

This sequence joins TRBV9 and TRBJ1-6; the D gene is possibly TRBD1 (6 bases). Trimming pared 4 bases from V and 1 base from J, leaving 12 bases between. This CDR3 spans 16 amino acids. Per germline, CDR1 SGDLS and CDR2 YYNGEE. The CDR3 spells CASSPEGDSYNSPLHF. The CDR3 nucleotides read TGTGCCAGCAGCCCCGAGGGGGATTCCTATAATTCACCCCTCCACTTT.

This clone was counted between two and nine times. This chain connects TRBV7-2 to TRBJ2-7; no clear D gene. The CDR3 consists of 12 residues. The V end was cut by 2 bases, the J end by 5 bases, with 7 bases between. Germline CDR1 reads SGHTA; CDR2 reads FQGNSA. CDR3 nucleotides: TGTGCCAGCAGCTTAAATCGGGACGAGCAGTACTTC. This encodes CASSLNRDEQYF.

CDR3 sequence reads: CASSLGDRVQYF. For the CDR3, the DNA is TGCGCCAGCAGCTTGGGGGACAGGGTACAGTATTTT. The rearrangement joins TRBV5-1 to TRBJ2-3; TRBD1 matches 9 bases. After removal of 0 bases from V and 12 bases from J, the junction contained 2 bases not matched to a gene. The CDR3 length is 12 residues. Germline assignment: CDR1 SGHRS and CDR2 YFSETQ.

The rearrangement links TRBV5-1 to TRBJ1-2, with TRBD1 as a possible D gene (6 bases). The V gene lost 4 bases and the J gene lost 6 bases, with 22 bases spanning the gap. The CDR3 loop spans 16 amino acids. CDR1 is SGHRS, CDR2 YFSETQ, per germline. This CDR3 reads CASSPRVTGERDGYTF. The CDR3 DNA is TGCGCCAGCAGCCCCAGGGTGACAGGTGAACGGGATGGCTACACCTTC.

The gene calls are TRBV29-1 and TRBJ2-7; 8 nucleotides match TRBD1. Germline V gene sequence: CDR1 SQVTM, CDR2 ANQGSEA. The V gene end was trimmed by 1 base and the J gene end by 6 bases; junction bases not matched to a gene: 11. This CDR3 has 15 residues. The CDR3 here is CSVEVTRTGTSEQYF. CDR3 nucleotide sequence: TGCAGCGTTGAAGTTACAAGGACAGGGACGAGCGAGCAGTACTTC.

V gene TRBV10-3 combines with J gene TRBJ2-7; D may be TRBD1 (7 bases). The CDR3 totals 14 residues. Trimming removed 7 bases from V and 4 bases from J, with 17 bases in between. Germline CDR1 reads ENHRY; CDR2 reads SYGVKD. As DNA, the CDR3 is TGTGCCATCATGGCGGGACAGCAAGTTTACGAGCAGTACTTC. This sequence encodes CAIMAGQQVYEQYF.

The V and J genes are TRBV5-8 and TRBJ1-4, with unresolved D. The CDR3 is 13 residues long. Trimming cost V 5 bases and J 8 bases, with 13 bases left between them. Germline values: CDR1 SGHTS, CDR2 YDEGEE. DNA of the CDR3: TGTGCCAGCAGGGTGCGGTCTCGAGAAAAACTGTTTTTT. Translation gives CASRVRSREKLFF.

This chain uses TRBV19 with TRBJ2-3; D is undetermined. Per the germline V gene, CDR1 is LNHDA and CDR2 is SQIVND (reference sequence). This CDR3 has 9 amino acids. V lost 7 bases and J lost 7, with 3 bases in between. CDR3 sequence (DNA): TGTGCCAGTACCAATACGCAGTATTTT. Its translation: CASTNTQYF.

The chain has TRBV27 and TRBJ2-5; a possible D gene is TRBD2 (6 bases). The germline V gene has CDR1 MNHEY and CDR2 SMNVEV (reference sequence). Deletions cut 8 bases from V and 4 bases from J, with 11 bases between. This CDR3 has 12 residues. The CDR3, as DNA: TGTGCCAGCTACGGGGGTAGAGAGACCCAGTACTTC. This sequence encodes CASYGGRETQYF.

The genes are TRBV7-2 and TRBJ2-1; the D is unclear. Germline assignment: CDR1 SGHTA and CDR2 FQGNSA. The CDR3 totals 16 residues. The V end lost 1 base, the J end lost 0 bases, and 10 bases lay between the germline ends. CDR3 bases: TGTGCCAGCAGCTTAGGCCGCCTGAGCTCCTACAATGAGCAGTTCTTC. Its protein product is CASSLGRLSSYNEQFF.

The rearrangement joins TRBV27 to TRBJ2-5, with a tentative D call TRBD2 (6 bases). This CDR3 spans 14 amino acids. The V end lost 1 base, the J end lost 5 bases, and 11 bases lay between the germline ends. The V gene's germline CDR1 is MNHEY and CDR2 SMNVEV (reference sequence). CDR3 loop: CASSLWAGLETQYF. CDR3 nucleotides: TGTGCCAGCAGTTTATGGGCGGGGCTTGAGACCCAGTACTTC.

This clone has more than one count but fewer than ten. V and J are TRBV5-4 and TRBJ1-3, with D possibly TRBD1 on 6 matching bases. With 3 bases removed from V and 5 bases from J, the gap between germline ends came to 15 bases. CDR1 is SGHNT and CDR2 is YYREEE in the germline V gene (reference sequence). This CDR3 comprises 15 residues. The CDR3: CASSSYRDTRNTIYF. CDR3 nucleotides: TGTGCCAGCAGCTCGTATCGGGACACTAGAAACACCATATATTTT.